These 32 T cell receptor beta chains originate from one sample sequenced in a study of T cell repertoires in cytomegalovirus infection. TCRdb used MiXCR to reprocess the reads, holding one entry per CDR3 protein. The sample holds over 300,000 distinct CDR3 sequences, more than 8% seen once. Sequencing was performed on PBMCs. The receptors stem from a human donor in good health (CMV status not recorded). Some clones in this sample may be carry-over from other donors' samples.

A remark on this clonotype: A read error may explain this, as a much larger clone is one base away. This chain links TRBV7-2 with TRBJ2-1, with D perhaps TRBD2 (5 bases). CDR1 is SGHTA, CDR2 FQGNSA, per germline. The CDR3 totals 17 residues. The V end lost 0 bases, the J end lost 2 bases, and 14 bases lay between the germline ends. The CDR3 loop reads CASSLALTGSAYNEQFF. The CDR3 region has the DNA TGTGCCAGCAGCTTAGCGCTAACGGGGAGCGCCTACAATGAGCAGTTCTTC.

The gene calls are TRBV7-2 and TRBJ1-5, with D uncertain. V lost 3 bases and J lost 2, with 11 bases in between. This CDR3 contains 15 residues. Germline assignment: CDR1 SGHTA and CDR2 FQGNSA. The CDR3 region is CASSLTWGGNQPQHF. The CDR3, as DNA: TGTGCCAGCAGCTTGACCTGGGGAGGCAATCAGCCCCAGCATTTT.

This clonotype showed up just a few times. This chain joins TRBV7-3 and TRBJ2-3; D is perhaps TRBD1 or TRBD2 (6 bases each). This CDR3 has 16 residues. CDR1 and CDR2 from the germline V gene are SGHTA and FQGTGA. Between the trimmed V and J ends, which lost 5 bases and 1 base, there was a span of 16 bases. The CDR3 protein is CASSQVGGYRTDTQYF. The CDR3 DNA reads TGTGCCAGCAGCCAGGTGGGGGGCTACCGCACAGATACGCAGTATTTT.

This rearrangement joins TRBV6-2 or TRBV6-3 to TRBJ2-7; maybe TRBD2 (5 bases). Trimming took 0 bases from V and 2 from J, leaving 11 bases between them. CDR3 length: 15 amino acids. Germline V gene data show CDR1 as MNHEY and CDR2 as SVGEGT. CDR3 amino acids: CASSYSISSPYEQYF. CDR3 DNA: TGTGCCAGCAGTTACTCGATTTCTAGCCCCTACGAGCAGTACTTC.

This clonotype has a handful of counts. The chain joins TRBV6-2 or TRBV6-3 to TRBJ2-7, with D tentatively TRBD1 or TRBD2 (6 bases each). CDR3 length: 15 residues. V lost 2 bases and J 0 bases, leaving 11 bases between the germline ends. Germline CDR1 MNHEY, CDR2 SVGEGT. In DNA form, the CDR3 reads TGTGCCAGCAGTTACGATTCGGGGGCCTCCTACGAGCAGTACTTC. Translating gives CASSYDSGASYEQYF.

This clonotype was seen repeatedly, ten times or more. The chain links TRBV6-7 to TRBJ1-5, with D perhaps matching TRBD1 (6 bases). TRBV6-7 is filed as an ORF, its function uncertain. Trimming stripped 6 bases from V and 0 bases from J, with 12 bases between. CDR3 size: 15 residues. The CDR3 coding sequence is TGTGCCAGCAGGCGCGACAGGTATAGCAATCAGCCCCAGCATTTT. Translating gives CASRRDRYSNQPQHF.

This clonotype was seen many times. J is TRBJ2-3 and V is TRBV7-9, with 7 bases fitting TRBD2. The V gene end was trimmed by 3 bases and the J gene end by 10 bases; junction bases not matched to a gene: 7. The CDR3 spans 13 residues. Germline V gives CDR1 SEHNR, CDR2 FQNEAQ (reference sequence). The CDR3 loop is CASSFPQGGAQYF. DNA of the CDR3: TGTGCCAGCAGCTTTCCCCAGGGAGGGGCGCAGTATTTT.

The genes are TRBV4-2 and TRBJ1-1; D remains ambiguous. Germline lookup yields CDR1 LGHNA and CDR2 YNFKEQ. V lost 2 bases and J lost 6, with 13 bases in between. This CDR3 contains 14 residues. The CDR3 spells CASSQSPAGAEAFF. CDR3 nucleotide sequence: TGTGCCAGCAGCCAATCCCCAGCCGGCGCTGAAGCTTTCTTT.

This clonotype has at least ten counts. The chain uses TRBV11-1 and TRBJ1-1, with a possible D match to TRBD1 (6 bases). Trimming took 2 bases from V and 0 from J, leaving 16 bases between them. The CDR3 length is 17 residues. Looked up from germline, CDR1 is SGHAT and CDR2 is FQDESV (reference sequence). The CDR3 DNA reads TGTGCCAGCAGCTTAAACGGTGCGGGGGCCATGAACACTGAAGCTTTCTTT. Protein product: CASSLNGAGAMNTEAFF.

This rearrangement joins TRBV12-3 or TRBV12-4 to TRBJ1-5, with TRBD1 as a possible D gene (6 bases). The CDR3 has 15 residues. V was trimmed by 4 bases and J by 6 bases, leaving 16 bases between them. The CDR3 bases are TGTGCCAGCAGTTCGACAGCAGGGGTTTTTCAGCCCCAGCATTTT. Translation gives CASSSTAGVFQPQHF.

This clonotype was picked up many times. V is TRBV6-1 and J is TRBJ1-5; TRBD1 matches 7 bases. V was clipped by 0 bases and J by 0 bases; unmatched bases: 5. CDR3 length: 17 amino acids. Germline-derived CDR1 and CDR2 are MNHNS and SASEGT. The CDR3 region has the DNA TGTGCCAGCAGTGAAGCCGGGACAGCGAATAGCAATCAGCCCCAGCATTTT. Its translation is CASSEAGTANSNQPQHF.

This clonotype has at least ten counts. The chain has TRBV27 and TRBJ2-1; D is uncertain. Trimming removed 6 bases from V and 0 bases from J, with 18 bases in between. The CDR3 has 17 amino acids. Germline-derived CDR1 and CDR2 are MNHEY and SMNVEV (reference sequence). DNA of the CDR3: TGTGCCAGCAGAACTATCGGGCGGTTGAGCTCCTACAATGAGCAGTTCTTC. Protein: CASRTIGRLSSYNEQFF.

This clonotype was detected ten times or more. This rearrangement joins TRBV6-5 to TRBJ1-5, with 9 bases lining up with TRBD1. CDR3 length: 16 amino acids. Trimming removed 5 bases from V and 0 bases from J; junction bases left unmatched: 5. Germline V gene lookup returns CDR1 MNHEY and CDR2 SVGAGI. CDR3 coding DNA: TGTGCCAGCAGTCCACAGGGGGCCCATAGCAATCAGCCCCAGCATTTT. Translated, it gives CASSPQGAHSNQPQHF.

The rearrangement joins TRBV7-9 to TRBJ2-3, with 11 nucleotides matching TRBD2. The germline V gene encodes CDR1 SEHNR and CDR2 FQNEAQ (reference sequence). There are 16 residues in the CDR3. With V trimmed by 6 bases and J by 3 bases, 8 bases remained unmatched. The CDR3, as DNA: TGTGCCAGCAGACTAGCGGGAGTCGATCAGACAGATACGCAGTATTTT. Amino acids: CASRLAGVDQTDTQYF.

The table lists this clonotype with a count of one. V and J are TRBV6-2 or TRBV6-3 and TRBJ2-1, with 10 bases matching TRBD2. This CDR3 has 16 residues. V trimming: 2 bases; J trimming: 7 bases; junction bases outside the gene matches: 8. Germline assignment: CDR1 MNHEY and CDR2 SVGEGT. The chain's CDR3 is CASSYNTGLAANEQFF. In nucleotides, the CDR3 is TGTGCCAGCAGTTACAATACCGGACTAGCGGCGAATGAGCAGTTCTTC.

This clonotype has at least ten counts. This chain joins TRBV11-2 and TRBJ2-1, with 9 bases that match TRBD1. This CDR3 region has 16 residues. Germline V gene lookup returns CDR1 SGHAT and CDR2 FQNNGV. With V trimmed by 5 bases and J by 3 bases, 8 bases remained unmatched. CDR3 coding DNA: TGTGCCAGCAGCGCTACAGGGGGCGTAGGCTACAATGAGCAGTTCTTC. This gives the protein CASSATGGVGYNEQFF.

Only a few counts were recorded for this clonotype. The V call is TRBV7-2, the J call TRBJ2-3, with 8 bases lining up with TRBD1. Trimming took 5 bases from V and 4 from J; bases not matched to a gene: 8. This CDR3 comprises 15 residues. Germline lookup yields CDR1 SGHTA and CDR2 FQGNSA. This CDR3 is CASSLRQGRPDTQYF. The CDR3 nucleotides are TGTGCCAGCAGCCTAAGACAGGGGCGCCCAGATACGCAGTATTTT.

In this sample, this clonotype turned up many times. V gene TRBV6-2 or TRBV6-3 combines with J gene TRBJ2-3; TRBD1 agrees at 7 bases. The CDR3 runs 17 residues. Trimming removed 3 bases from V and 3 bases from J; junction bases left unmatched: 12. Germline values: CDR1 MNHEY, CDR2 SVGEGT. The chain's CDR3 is CASSYTFRGIRTDTQYF. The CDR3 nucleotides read TGTGCCAGCAGTTATACCTTCAGGGGGATTCGGACAGATACGCAGTATTTT.

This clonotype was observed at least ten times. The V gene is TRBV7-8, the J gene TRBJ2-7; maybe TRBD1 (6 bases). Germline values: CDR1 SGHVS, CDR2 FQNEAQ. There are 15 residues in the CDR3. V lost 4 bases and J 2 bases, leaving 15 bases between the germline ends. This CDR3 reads CASSWRTAFPYEQYF. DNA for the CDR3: TGTGCCAGCAGCTGGAGGACAGCCTTCCCCTACGAGCAGTACTTC. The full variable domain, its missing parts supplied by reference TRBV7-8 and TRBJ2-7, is GAGVSQSPRYKVAKRGQDVALRCDPISGHVSLFWYQQALGQGPEFLTYFQNEAQLDKSGLPSDRFFAERPEGSVSTLKIQRTQQEDSAVYLCASSWRTAFPYEQYFGPGTRLTVT.

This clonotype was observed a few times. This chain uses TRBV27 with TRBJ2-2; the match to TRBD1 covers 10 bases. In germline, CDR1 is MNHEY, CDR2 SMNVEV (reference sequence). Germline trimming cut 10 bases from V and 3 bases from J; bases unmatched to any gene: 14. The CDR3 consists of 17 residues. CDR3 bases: TGTGCCATCGGGACAGGGGCTAAGATTTGGGACACCGGGGAGCTGTTTTTT. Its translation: CAIGTGAKIWDTGELFF.

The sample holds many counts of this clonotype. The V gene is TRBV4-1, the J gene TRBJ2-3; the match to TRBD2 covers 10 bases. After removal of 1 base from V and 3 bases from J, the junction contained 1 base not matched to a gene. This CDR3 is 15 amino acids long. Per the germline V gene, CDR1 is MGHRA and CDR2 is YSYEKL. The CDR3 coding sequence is TGCGCCAGCAGCCAAGTACTAGCGGGGACAGATACGCAGTATTTT. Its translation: CASSQVLAGTDTQYF.

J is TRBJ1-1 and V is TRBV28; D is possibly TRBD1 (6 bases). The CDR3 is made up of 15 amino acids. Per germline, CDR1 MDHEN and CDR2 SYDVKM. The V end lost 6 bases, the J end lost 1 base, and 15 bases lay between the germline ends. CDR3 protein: CASRPATGTNTEAFF. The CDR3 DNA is TGTGCCAGCAGGCCTGCGACAGGAACGAACACTGAAGCTTTCTTT.

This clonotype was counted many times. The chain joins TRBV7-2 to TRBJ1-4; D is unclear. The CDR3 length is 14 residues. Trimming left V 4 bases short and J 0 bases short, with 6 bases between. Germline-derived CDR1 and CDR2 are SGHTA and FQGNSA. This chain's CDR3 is CASSYRATNEKLFF. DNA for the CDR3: TGTGCCAGCAGCTATCGGGCAACTAATGAAAAACTGTTTTTT.

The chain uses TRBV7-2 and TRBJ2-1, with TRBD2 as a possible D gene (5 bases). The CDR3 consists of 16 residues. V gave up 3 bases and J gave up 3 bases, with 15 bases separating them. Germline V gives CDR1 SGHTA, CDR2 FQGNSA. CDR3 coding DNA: TGTGCCAGCAGCTTTGGCGGCCCAGGACTCTACAATGAGCAGTTCTTC. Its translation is CASSFGGPGLYNEQFF.

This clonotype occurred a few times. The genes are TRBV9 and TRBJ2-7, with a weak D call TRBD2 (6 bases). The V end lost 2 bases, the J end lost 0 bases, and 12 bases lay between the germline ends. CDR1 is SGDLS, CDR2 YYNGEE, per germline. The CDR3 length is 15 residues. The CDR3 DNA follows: TGTGCCAGCAGCGTCGGGAGTCAGAGCTCCTACGAGCAGTACTTC. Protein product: CASSVGSQSSYEQYF.

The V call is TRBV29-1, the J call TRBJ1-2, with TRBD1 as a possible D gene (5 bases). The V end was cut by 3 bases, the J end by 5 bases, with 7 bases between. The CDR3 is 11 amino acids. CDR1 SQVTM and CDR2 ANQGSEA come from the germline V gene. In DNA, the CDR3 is TGCAGCGTTGACCAGGGATATGGCTACACCTTC. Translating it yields CSVDQGYGYTF.

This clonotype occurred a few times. The CDR3 coding sequence is TGTGCCATCAGTGAGTCTTGGAGCGGTGAGCAGTTCTTC. Translating gives CAISESWSGEQFF. The rearrangement joins TRBV10-3 to TRBJ2-1; maybe TRBD2 (5 bases). V was trimmed by 0 bases and J by 9 bases, leaving 9 bases between them. CDR1 is ENHRY and CDR2 is SYGVKD in the germline V gene. CDR3 length equals 13 residues.

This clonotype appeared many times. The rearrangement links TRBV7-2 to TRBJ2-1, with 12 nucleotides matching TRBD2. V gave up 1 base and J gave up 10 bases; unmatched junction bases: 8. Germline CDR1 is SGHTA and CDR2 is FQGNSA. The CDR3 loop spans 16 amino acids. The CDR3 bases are TGTGCCAGCAGCTTAGTAAGACTAGCGGGAGCTGGCGAGCAGTTCTTC. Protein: CASSLVRLAGAGEQFF.

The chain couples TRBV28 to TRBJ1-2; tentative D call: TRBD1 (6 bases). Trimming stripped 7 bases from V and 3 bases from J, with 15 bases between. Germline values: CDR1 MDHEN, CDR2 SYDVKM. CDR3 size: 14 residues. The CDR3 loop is CASKGPGHYYGYTF. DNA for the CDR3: TGTGCCAGCAAGGGCCCGGGACACTACTATGGCTACACCTTC.

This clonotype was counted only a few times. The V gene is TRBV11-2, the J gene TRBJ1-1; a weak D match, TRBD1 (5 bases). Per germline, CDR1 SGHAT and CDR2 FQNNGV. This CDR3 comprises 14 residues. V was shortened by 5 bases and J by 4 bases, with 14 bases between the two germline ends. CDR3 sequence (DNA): TGTGCCAGCAGCGGGGGGATTAGGAGCACTGAAGCTTTCTTT. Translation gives CASSGGIRSTEAFF.

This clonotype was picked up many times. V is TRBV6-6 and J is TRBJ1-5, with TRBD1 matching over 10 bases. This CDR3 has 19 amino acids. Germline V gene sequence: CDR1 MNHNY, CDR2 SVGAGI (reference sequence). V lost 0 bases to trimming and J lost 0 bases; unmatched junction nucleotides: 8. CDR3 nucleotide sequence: TGTGCCAGCAGTTACTCAGGGGGACAGGGGTTATATAGCAATCAGCCCCAGCATTTT. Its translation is CASSYSGGQGLYSNQPQHF.

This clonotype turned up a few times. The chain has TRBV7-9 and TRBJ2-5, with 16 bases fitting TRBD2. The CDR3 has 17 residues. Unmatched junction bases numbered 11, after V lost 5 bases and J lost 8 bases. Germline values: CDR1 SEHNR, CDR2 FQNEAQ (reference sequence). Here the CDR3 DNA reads TGTGCCAGCAGCCCTACGGCCGGGACTAGCGGGAGGGCCACCCAGTACTTC. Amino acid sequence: CASSPTAGTSGRATQYF.